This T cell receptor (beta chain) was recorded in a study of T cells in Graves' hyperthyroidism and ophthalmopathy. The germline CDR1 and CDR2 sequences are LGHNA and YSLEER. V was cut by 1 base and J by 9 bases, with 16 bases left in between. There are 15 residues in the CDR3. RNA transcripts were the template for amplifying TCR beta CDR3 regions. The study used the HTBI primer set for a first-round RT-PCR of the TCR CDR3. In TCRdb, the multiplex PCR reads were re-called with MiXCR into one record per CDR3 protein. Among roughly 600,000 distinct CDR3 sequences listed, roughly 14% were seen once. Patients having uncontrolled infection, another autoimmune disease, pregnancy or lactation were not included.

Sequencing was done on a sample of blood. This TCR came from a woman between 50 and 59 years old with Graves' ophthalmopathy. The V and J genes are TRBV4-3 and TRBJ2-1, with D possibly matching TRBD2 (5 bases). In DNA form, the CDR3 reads TGCGCCAGCAGCCAAGGTGGCTCCCTTGCGGGTGAGCAGTTCTTC. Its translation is CASSQGGSLAGEQFF.